This T cell receptor beta chain was sequenced in a study of vaccination effects on CD4 cells after COVID-19. This table comes from immunoSEQ multiplex PCR, and its TCRdb copy is limited to in-frame clones, with some not included. Among about 57,000 clones, approximately 72% were seen once, and the ten largest hold about 4.5%. Deletions cut 4 bases from V and 3 bases from J, with 20 bases between. The CDR3 sequence is 17 residues long. Germline V gene data show CDR1 as MDHEN and CDR2 as SYDVKM. Around day 10 of culture, CD4+ T cells were separated out. The cohort was immunized with two doses of either the BNT162b2 or mRNA-1273 vaccine. This clone has only one observation. What it binds is not known.

This TCR was recovered from a human donor who received a COVID-19 vaccine. This chain connects TRBV28 to TRBJ2-3; maybe TRBD2 (5 bases). The sample was CD4+ T cells from PBMCs cultured without peptide, taken after COVID-19 vaccination. As DNA, the CDR3 is TGTGCCAGCAGTTCTCCCGGCCTATCCTCGGGGACAGATACGCAGTATTTT. Amino acid sequence: CASSSPGLSSGTDTQYF. The full variable domain, in which reference TRBV28 and TRBJ2-3 provide the parts outside the CDR3, is DVKVTQSSRYLVKRTGEKVFLECVQDMDHENMFWYRQDPGLGLRLIYFSYDVKMKEKGDIPEGYSVSREKKERFSLILESASTNQTSMYLCASSSPGLSSGTDTQYFGPGTRLTVL.